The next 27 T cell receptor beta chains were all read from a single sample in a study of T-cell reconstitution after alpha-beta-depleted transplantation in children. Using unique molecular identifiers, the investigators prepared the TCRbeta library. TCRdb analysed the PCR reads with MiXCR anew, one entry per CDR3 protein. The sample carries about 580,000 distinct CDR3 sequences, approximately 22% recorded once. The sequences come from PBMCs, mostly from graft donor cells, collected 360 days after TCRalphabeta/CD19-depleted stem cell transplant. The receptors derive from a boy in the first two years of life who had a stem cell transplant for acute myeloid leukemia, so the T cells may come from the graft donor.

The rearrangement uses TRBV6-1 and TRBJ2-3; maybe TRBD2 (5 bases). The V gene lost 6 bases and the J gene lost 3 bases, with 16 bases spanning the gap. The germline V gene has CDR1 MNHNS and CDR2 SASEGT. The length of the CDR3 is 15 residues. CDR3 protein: CASSPLSGETDTQYF. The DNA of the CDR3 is TGTGCCAGCAGCCCCCTAAGCGGTGAAACAGATACGCAGTATTTT.

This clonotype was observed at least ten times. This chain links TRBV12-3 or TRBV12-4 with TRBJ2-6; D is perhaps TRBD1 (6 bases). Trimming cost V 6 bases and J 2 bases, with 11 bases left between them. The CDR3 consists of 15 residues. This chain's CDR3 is CASRPQGTGANVLTF. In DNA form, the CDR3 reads TGTGCCAGCAGGCCACAGGGCACTGGGGCCAACGTCCTGACTTTC.

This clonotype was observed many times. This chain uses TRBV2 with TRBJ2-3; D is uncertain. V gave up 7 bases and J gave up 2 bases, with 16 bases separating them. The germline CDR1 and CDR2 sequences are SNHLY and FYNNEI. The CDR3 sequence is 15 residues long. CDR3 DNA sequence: TGTGCCAGCACCAGGAACGTAGGGAACACAGATACGCAGTATTTT. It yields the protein CASTRNVGNTDTQYF.

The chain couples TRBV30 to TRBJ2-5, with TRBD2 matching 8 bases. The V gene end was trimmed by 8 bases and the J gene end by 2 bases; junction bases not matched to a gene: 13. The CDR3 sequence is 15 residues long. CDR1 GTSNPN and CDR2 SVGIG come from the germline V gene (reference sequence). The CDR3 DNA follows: TGTGCCGGTGACCGGAGCGGGGGCCCTCAAGAGACCCAGTACTTC. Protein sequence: CAGDRSGGPQETQYF. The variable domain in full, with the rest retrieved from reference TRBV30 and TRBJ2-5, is SQTIHQWPATLVQPVGSPLSLECTVEGTSNPNLYWYRQAAGRGLQLLFYSVGIGQISSEVPQNLSASRPQDRQFILSSKKLLLSDSGFYLCAGDRSGGPQETQYFGPGTRLLVL.

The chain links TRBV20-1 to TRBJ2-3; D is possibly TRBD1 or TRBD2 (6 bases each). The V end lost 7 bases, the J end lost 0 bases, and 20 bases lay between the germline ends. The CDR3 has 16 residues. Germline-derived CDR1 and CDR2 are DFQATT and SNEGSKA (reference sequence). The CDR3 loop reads CSVPRGPGASTDTQYF. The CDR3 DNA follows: TGCAGTGTCCCGAGGGGACCGGGGGCCAGCACAGATACGCAGTATTTT.

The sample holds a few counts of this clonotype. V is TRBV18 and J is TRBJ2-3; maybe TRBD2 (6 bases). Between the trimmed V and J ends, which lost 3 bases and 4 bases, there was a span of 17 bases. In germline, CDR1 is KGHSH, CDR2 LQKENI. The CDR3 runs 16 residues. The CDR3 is CASSPYSTRMPDTQYF. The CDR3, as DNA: TGTGCCAGCTCACCTTACTCGACTAGAATGCCAGATACGCAGTATTTT.

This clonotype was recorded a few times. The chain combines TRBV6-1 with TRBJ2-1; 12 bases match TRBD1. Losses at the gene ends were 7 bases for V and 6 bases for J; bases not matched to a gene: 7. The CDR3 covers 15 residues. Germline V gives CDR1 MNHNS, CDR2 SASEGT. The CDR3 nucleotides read TGTGCCAGCAAGACCCGGGACAGGGGGCTCAATGAGCAGTTCTTC. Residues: CASKTRDRGLNEQFF.

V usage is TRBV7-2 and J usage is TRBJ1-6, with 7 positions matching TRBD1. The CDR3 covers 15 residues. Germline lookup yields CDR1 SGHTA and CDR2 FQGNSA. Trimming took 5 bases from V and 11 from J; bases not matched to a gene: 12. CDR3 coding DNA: TGTGCCAGCAGCGTCGGAGACAGGGTCGGGCCACCCCTCCACTTT. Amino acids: CASSVGDRVGPPLHF.

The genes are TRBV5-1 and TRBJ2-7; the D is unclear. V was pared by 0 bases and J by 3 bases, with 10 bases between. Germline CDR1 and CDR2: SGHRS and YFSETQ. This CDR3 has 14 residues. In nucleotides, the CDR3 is TGCGCCAGCAGCTTGGACAGCGCCTACTACGAGCAGTACTTC. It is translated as CASSLDSAYYEQYF.

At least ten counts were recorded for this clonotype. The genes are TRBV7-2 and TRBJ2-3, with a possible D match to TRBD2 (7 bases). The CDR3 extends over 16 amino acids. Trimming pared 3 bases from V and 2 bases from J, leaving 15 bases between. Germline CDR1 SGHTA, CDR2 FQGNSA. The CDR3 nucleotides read TGTGCCAGCAGCTTTTTTCGGGGGGCTAACACAGATACGCAGTATTTT. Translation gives CASSFFRGANTDTQYF.

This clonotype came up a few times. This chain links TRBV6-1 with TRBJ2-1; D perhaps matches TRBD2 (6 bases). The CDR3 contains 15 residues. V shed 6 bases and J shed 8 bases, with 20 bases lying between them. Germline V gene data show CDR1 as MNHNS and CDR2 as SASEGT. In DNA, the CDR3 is TGTGCCAGCAGACTACACCGGGACTGGTTCGATGAGCAGTTCTTC. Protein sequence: CASRLHRDWFDEQFF.

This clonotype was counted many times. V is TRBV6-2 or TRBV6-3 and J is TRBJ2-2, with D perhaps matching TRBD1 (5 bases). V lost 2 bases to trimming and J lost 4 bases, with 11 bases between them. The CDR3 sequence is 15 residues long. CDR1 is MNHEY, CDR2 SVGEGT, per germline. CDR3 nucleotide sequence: TGTGCCAGCAGTTACAAGGGGTACGGCACCGGGGAGCTGTTTTTT. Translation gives CASSYKGYGTGELFF.

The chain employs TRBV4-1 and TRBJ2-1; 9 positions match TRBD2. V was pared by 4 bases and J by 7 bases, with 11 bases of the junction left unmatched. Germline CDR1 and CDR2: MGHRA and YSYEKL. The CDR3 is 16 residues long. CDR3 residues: CASSPTGGGAENEQFF. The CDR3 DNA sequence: TGCGCCAGCAGCCCCACAGGCGGGGGGGCGGAGAATGAGCAGTTCTTC.

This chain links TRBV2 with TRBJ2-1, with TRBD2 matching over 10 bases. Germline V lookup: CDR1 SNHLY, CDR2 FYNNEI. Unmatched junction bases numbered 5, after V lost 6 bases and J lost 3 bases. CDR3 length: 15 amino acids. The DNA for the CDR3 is TGTGCCAGCAGGCCTTGGACTAGCGGCTACAATGAGCAGTTCTTC. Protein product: CASRPWTSGYNEQFF.

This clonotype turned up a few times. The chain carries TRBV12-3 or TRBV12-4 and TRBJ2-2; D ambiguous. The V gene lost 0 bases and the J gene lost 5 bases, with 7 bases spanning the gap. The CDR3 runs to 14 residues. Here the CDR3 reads CASSLAFETGELFF. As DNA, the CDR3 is TGTGCCAGCAGTTTAGCGTTCGAAACCGGGGAGCTGTTTTTT.

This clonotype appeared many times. The CDR3 coding sequence is TGCAGTGCTAGGCCGGGACGGCACGATACGCAGTATTTT. It codes for CSARPGRHDTQYF. This chain joins TRBV20-1 and TRBJ2-3; D tentatively fits TRBD1 or TRBD2 (5 bases each). V lost 3 bases to trimming and J lost 6 bases, with 13 bases between them. The CDR3 is 13 residues long. The V gene's germline CDR1 is DFQATT and CDR2 SNEGSKA (reference sequence).

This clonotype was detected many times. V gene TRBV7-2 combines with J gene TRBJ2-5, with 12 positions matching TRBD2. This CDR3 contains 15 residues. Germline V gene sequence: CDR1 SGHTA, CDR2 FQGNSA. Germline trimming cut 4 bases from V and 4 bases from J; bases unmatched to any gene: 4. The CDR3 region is CASSSSGGVGETQYF. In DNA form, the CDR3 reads TGTGCCAGCAGCTCTAGCGGGGGGGTGGGAGAGACCCAGTACTTC.

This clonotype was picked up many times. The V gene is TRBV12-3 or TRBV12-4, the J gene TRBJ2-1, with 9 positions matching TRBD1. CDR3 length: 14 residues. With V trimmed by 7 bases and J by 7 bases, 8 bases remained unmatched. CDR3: CASTIRDRENEQFF. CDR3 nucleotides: TGTGCCAGCACCATCCGGGACAGGGAGAATGAGCAGTTCTTC.

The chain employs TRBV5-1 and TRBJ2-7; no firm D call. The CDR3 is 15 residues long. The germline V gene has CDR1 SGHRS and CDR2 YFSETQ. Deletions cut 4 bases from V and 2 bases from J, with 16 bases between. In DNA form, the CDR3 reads TGCGCCAGCAGCCAGCCCCAGGTCGGGCCCTACGAGCAGTACTTC. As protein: CASSQPQVGPYEQYF.

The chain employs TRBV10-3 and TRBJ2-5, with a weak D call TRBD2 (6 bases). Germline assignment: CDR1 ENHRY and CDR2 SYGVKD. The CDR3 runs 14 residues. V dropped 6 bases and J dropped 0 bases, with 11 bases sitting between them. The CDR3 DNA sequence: TGTGCCATCAGCCCACGGGACTACCAAGAGACCCAGTACTTC. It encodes CAISPRDYQETQYF.

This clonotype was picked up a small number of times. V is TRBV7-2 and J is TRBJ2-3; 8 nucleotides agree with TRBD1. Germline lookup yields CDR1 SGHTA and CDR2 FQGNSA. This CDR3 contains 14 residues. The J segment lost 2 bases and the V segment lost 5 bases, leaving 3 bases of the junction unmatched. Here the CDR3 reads CASSRDRPTDTQYF. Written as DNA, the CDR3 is TGTGCCAGCAGCAGGGACAGGCCCACAGATACGCAGTATTTT.

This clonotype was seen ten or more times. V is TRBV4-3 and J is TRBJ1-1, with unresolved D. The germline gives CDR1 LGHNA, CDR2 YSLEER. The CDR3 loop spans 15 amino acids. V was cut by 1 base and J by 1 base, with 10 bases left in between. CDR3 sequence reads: CASSQVLVGNTEAFF. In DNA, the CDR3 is TGCGCCAGCAGCCAAGTCCTGGTGGGGAACACTGAAGCTTTCTTT.

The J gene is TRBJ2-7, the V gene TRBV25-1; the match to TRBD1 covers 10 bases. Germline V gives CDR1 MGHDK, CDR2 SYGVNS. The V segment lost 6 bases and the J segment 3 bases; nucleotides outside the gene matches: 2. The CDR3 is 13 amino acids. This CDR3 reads CASRGQGLYEQYF. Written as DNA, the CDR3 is TGTGCCAGCAGGGGACAGGGGCTCTACGAGCAGTACTTC.

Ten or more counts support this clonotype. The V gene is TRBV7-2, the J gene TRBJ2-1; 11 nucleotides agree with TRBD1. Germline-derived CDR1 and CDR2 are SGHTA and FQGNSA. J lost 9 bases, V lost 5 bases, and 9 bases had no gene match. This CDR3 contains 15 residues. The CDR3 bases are TGTGCCAGCAGCCACACCGGGACAGGGGGGACTGAGCAGTTCTTC. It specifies CASSHTGTGGTEQFF.

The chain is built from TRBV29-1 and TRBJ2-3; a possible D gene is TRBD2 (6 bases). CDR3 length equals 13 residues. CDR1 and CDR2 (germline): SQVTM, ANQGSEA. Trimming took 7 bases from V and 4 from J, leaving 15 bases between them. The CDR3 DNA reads TGCAGCGCCTTCGGGGGAGCCGCAGATACGCAGTATTTT. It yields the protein CSAFGGAADTQYF.

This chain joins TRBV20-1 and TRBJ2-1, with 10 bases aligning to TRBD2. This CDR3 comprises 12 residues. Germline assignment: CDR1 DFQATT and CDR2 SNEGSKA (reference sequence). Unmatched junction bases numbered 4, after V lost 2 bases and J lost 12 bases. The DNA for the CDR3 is TGCAGTGCTAGAACCAGCGGGGGGGGGCAGTTCTTC. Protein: CSARTSGGGQFF.

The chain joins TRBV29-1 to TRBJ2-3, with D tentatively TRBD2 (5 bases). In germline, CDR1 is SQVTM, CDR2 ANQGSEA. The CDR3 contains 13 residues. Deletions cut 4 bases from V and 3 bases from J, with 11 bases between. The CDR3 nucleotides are TGCAGCGTTGGGGGTGGCGGGACAGATACGCAGTATTTT. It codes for CSVGGGGTDTQYF.